These 12 T cell receptor beta chains originate from one sample sequenced in a study of CD8+CD57+ T cells in acquired aplastic anemia. Investigators profiled TCR beta VDJ and CDR3 from genomic DNA template. TCRdb reprocessed the reads with MiXCR, giving one entry per CDR3 protein. The sample comprises 160,000 or so distinct CDR3 sequences, around half of which are singletons, and more than 0.95% rests with the top ten. Selection for sequencing was limited to patients who had shown CD8+CD57+ cell expansion by flow cytometry. Sequenced material: sorted CD4+, CD8+, or CD8+CD57+ T cells (not recorded which) from PBMCs. The receptors shown here come from a human donor with aplastic anemia.

The chain recombines TRBV29-1 with TRBJ1-1; 8 bases match TRBD1. Germline V gene data show CDR1 as SQVTM and CDR2 as ANQGSEA. V shed 3 bases and J 1 base; nucleotides not matched to a gene: 1. The CDR3 is 13 amino acids. CDR3: CSVDGTGNTEAFF. The CDR3 DNA follows: TGCAGCGTTGACGGGACAGGGAACACTGAAGCTTTCTTT.

This chain joins TRBV20-1 and TRBJ2-3; tentative D call: TRBD2 (6 bases). This CDR3 has 11 amino acids. V gave up 3 bases and J gave up 5 bases, with 6 bases separating them. Germline CDR1 is DFQATT and CDR2 is SNEGSKA (reference sequence). DNA of the CDR3: TGCAGTGCTAGCGGGGGAGATACGCAGTATTTT. This codes for CSASGGDTQYF.

This clonotype showed up many times. Germline is not matched at one junction end, which may reflect a read error. The chain couples TRBV10-3 to TRBJ2-3; 8 bases map to TRBD2. Germline-derived CDR1 and CDR2 are ENHRY and SYGVKD. The CDR3 totals 14 residues. Here the CDR3 reads CASSEAGGIDTQYF. The CDR3 coding sequence is TGTGCCAGCAGTGAGGCGGGGGGTATCGATACGCAGTATTTT.

V gene TRBV6-1 combines with J gene TRBJ2-7; 8 bases line up with TRBD1. J lost 5 bases, V lost 6 bases, and 12 bases had no gene match. Per the germline V gene, CDR1 is MNHNS and CDR2 is SASEGT. The CDR3 runs to 15 residues. The CDR3 DNA sequence: TGTGCCAGCAGCCCCACAACAGGGGGGTTCGACGAGCAGTACTTC. Protein: CASSPTTGGFDEQYF.

The sample holds a few counts of this clonotype. Sequence at one end of the junction differs from germline and may be a read error. The rearrangement uses TRBV29-1 and TRBJ2-3; D is unclear. The germline V gene has CDR1 SQVTM and CDR2 ANQGSEA. This CDR3 contains 13 residues. Here the CDR3 DNA reads TGCAGCGTTGGGGGTGTCTCAGACGATATGCAGTATTTT. It translates to CSVGGVSDDMQYF.

This clonotype was counted between two and nine times. This may be a read error: a much more frequent sequence differs by one nucleotide. The rearrangement links TRBV7-2 to TRBJ2-3; TRBD1 is a possible D gene (5 bases). The CDR3 sequence is 14 residues long. CDR1 SGHTA and CDR2 FQGNSA come from the germline V gene. The CDR3 DNA sequence: TGTGCCAGCGGCTTAGCCGGACACACAGATACGCAGTATTTT. Encoded protein: CASGLAGHTDTQYF.

This clonotype occurred many times. J is TRBJ2-5 and V is TRBV11-2; 9 bases match TRBD1. The CDR3 is made up of 15 amino acids. Germline V lookup: CDR1 SGHAT, CDR2 FQNNGV. Losses at the gene ends were 1 base for V and 4 bases for J; bases not matched to a gene: 4. The CDR3 DNA reads as TGTGCCAGCAGCTTAGGGGGGACAGGGAGAGAGACCCAGTACTTC. Translated, it gives CASSLGGTGRETQYF.

The gene calls are TRBV2 and TRBJ1-5, with a weak D call TRBD1 (5 bases). Deletions cut 5 bases from V and 6 bases from J, with 11 bases between. The CDR3 covers 13 residues. Germline values: CDR1 SNHLY, CDR2 FYNNEI. The CDR3, as DNA: TGTGCCAGCAGTCTGACAGTTGGTCAGCCCCAGCATTTT. Its protein product is CASSLTVGQPQHF.

This clonotype was counted ten times or more. CDR3: CASSLDQNYGYTF. CDR3 nucleotides: TGTGCCAGCAGCTTAGATCAAAACTATGGCTACACCTTC. The V gene is TRBV7-6, the J gene TRBJ1-2; unclear D gene. CDR3 size: 13 residues. Germline V gene sequence: CDR1 SGHVS, CDR2 FNYEAQ. V was trimmed by 1 base and J by 2 bases, leaving 5 bases between them. Complete variable domain (other parts from reference TRBV7-6 and TRBJ1-2): GAGVSQSPRYKVTKRGQDVALRCDPISGHVSLYWYRQALGQGPEFLTYFNYEAQQDKSGLPNDRFSAERPEGSISTLTIQRTEQRDSAMYRCASSLDQNYGYTFGSGTRLTVV.

In this sample, this clonotype turned up many times. The chain joins TRBV20-1 to TRBJ1-1; no definite D call. Per the germline V gene, CDR1 is DFQATT and CDR2 is SNEGSKA (reference sequence). Trimming removed 0 bases from V and 13 bases from J, with 15 bases in between. The CDR3 is made up of 12 amino acids. The chain's CDR3 is CSARDDPKTGFF. CDR3 coding DNA: TGCAGTGCTAGAGATGACCCCAAAACGGGTTTCTTT.

The chain has TRBV10-3 and TRBJ2-1; D is unresolved. This CDR3 comprises 13 residues. V lost 6 bases and J 4 bases, leaving 10 bases between the germline ends. Germline loops: CDR1 ENHRY, CDR2 SYGVKD. The CDR3 region has the DNA TGTGCCATCAGCTTCCAGCAGTACAATGAGCAGTTCTTC. Encoded protein: CAISFQQYNEQFF.

The V call is TRBV29-1, the J call TRBJ1-2; tentatively, D is TRBD1 (5 bases). CDR3 size: 13 residues. V was trimmed by 6 bases and J by 3 bases, leaving 14 bases between them. From germline, CDR1 is SQVTM and CDR2 ANQGSEA. Here the CDR3 DNA reads TGCAGCGTCAGCCCAGGGTGGTACTATGGCTACACCTTC. Its translation is CSVSPGWYYGYTF.